These 21 T cell receptor beta chains came from one sample sequenced in a study of cytomegalovirus exposure and HLA in healthy donors. The PCR was carried out with 60 Vbeta primers and 13 Jbeta primers. The data were produced by immunoSEQ multiplex PCR, yet TCRdb's version contains in-frame clones alone and is incomplete. The sample yields some 200,000 clones, approximately 80% seen once. Sequencing used PBMCs. The receptors derive from a woman between 50 and 59 years old in good health and CMV-seronegative.

The chain carries TRBV2 and TRBJ2-7, with 11 bases aligning to TRBD2. The CDR3 extends over 14 amino acids. V shed 6 bases, J shed 2 bases, and the junction held 3 bases outside the gene matches. From germline, CDR1 is SNHLY and CDR2 FYNNEI. CDR3 nucleotide sequence: TGTGCCAGCAGGGGACTAGCGGTTCCCTACGAGCAGTACTTC. Translating gives CASRGLAVPYEQYF.

V is TRBV14 and J is TRBJ2-7, with a tentative D call TRBD2 (7 bases). Trimming left V 3 bases short and J 2 bases short, with 14 bases between. The V gene's germline CDR1 is SGHDN and CDR2 FVKESK. The CDR3 covers 15 residues. CDR3: CASSHYGGLAYEQYF. CDR3 sequence (DNA): TGTGCCAGCAGCCATTACGGGGGGCTAGCCTACGAGCAGTACTTC.

The chain has TRBV4-1 and TRBJ2-3; 12 bases are a match to TRBD2. J gave up 3 bases and V 3 bases, and 4 bases lay outside the gene matches. The CDR3 consists of 16 residues. Germline V gene lookup returns CDR1 MGHRA and CDR2 YSYEKL. In DNA, the CDR3 is TGCGCCAGCAGCCACGGACTAGCGGGAATGACAGATACGCAGTATTTT. Residues: CASSHGLAGMTDTQYF.

The rearrangement uses TRBV28 and TRBJ1-4; 8 bases line up with TRBD1. V lost 5 bases and J lost 0; bases outside the gene matches: 2. Germline lookup yields CDR1 MDHEN and CDR2 SYDVKM. The CDR3 has 15 residues. CDR3 region: CASSLDRATNEKLFF. The DNA for the CDR3 is TGTGCCAGCAGTCTGGACAGGGCAACTAATGAAAAACTGTTTTTT.

The chain couples TRBV5-1 to TRBJ2-7; 8 nucleotides align to TRBD1. The CDR3 sequence is 17 residues long. The germline gives CDR1 SGHRS, CDR2 YFSETQ. Trimming took 0 bases from V and 5 from J; bases not matched to a gene: 13. This CDR3 reads CASSLDGGGTGRDEQYF. The DNA of the CDR3 is TGCGCCAGCAGCTTGGATGGGGGTGGGACAGGCAGGGACGAGCAGTACTTC.

The V gene is TRBV28, the J gene TRBJ2-3; tentative D call: TRBD1 (5 bases). Germline lookup yields CDR1 MDHEN and CDR2 SYDVKM. Trimming stripped 5 bases from V and 0 bases from J, with 15 bases between. The CDR3 runs 16 residues. CDR3 sequence reads: CASSPRDWRSTDTQYF. In nucleotides, the CDR3 is TGTGCCAGCAGTCCCAGGGATTGGCGGAGCACAGATACGCAGTATTTT.

V gene TRBV6-1 combines with J gene TRBJ1-4; D unclear. CDR3 length: 15 residues. The V end was cut by 2 bases, the J end by 5 bases, with 12 bases between. CDR1 is MNHNS, CDR2 SASEGT, per germline. The CDR3 DNA is TGTGCCAGCAGTGAAATAACTGGGAGGAATGAAAAACTGTTTTTT. It encodes CASSEITGRNEKLFF.

V is TRBV9 and J is TRBJ2-7; D is uncertain. The CDR3 extends over 14 amino acids. Between the trimmed V and J ends, which lost 3 bases and 3 bases, there was a span of 13 bases. Germline V gene sequence: CDR1 SGDLS, CDR2 YYNGEE. The CDR3 is CASSGGGPNYEQYF. CDR3 DNA sequence: TGTGCCAGCAGCGGTGGTGGCCCCAACTACGAGCAGTACTTC.

This clone was detected a few times. This chain uses TRBV18 with TRBJ1-5; 10 nucleotides agree with TRBD1. The CDR3 is 16 amino acids. From germline, CDR1 is KGHSH and CDR2 LQKENI. With V trimmed by 3 bases and J by 6 bases, 8 bases remained unmatched. The CDR3 DNA is TGTGCCAGCTCACCTCTCCGGGACAGGGGACCTCAGCCCCAGCATTTT. As protein: CASSPLRDRGPQPQHF.

Details on this clone: The same CDR3 is also encoded by other DNA sequences in this sample. The J gene is TRBJ1-3, the V gene TRBV18; possible D gene TRBD1, 6 bases. Per germline, CDR1 KGHSH and CDR2 LQKENI. Trimming removed 3 bases at V and 0 bases at J, with 12 bases between. The CDR3 loop spans 16 amino acids. The CDR3 DNA reads as TGTGCCAGCTCACCTTGGACAGCGAGCTCTGGAAACACCATATATTTT. Protein product: CASSPWTASSGNTIYF.

The chain recombines TRBV6-5 with TRBJ1-5; tentative D call: TRBD1 (5 bases). The V and J ends lost 8 bases and 6 bases respectively, with 8 bases between them. Germline loops: CDR1 MNHEY, CDR2 SVGAGI. The CDR3 runs to 11 residues. The chain's CDR3 is CASRRGQPQHF. The CDR3 nucleotides are TGTGCCAGCCGGAGGGGTCAGCCCCAGCATTTT.

There are a few counts of this clone. This chain connects TRBV6-5 to TRBJ1-2; possibly TRBD1 for D (5 bases). V shed 5 bases and J shed 5 bases, with 9 bases lying between them. The CDR3 sequence is 12 residues long. Germline V CDR1 and CDR2: MNHEY, SVGAGI. Here the CDR3 DNA reads TGTGCCAGCAGTCGGCAGGGATATGGCTACACCTTC. It is translated as CASSRQGYGYTF.

DNA of the CDR3: TGTGCCAGCAGTATCGGACAGGGACTTTGGCTCTACGAGCAGTACTTC. Residues: CASSIGQGLWLYEQYF. The V and J genes are TRBV28 and TRBJ2-7; 8 nucleotides align to TRBD1. The CDR3 has 16 residues. V was pared by 5 bases and J by 3 bases, with 12 bases of the junction left unmatched. The germline V gene encodes CDR1 MDHEN and CDR2 SYDVKM.

The chain is built from TRBV7-9 and TRBJ1-1; TRBD1 aligns across 8 bases. The CDR3 length is 14 residues. Trimming took 5 bases from V and 5 from J; bases not matched to a gene: 7. Per germline, CDR1 SEHNR and CDR2 FQNEAQ (reference sequence). CDR3 DNA: TGTGCCAGCAGCCCCACAGGGGGGGGGACTGAAGCTTTCTTT. Translation gives CASSPTGGGTEAFF.

This clone was seen only a few times. The V gene is TRBV5-8, the J gene TRBJ2-1; D remains ambiguous. Germline V gene sequence: CDR1 SGHTS, CDR2 YDEGEE. The CDR3 length is 14 residues. Trimming cost V 1 base and J 0 bases, with 5 bases left between them. Written as DNA, the CDR3 is TGTGCCAGCAGCTTGCGCGGCTCCTACAATGAGCAGTTCTTC. As protein: CASSLRGSYNEQFF.

The chain uses TRBV4-1 and TRBJ2-3; 7 nucleotides line up with TRBD1. This CDR3 region has 16 residues. Germline V gene data show CDR1 as MGHRA and CDR2 as YSYEKL. V lost 0 bases and J lost 1; bases outside the gene matches: 4. CDR3 DNA sequence: TGCGCCAGCAGCCAAGAAATTACAGGGGGCACAGATACGCAGTATTTT. It specifies CASSQEITGGTDTQYF.

The chain links TRBV10-1 to TRBJ2-7, with TRBD2 as a possible D gene (5 bases). The CDR3 contains 14 residues. In germline, CDR1 is WNHNN, CDR2 SYGVQD (reference sequence). Trimming took 0 bases from V and 2 from J, leaving 8 bases between them. DNA of the CDR3: TGCGCCAGCAGTGAGTCGAGGGCACCCTACGAGCAGTACTTC. It specifies CASSESRAPYEQYF.

The chain joins TRBV15 to TRBJ2-5; the match to TRBD1 covers 9 bases. The CDR3 has 16 amino acids. Germline CDR1 reads LNHNV; CDR2 reads YYDKDF (reference sequence). V shed 3 bases, J shed 3 bases, and the junction held 8 bases outside the gene matches. CDR3 loop: CATSREQGAREETQYF. DNA of the CDR3: TGTGCCACCAGCAGGGAACAGGGGGCGCGAGAAGAGACCCAGTACTTC.

This clone was observed a handful of times. The V call is TRBV28, the J call TRBJ1-4; D is uncertain. The V end lost 4 bases, the J end lost 5 bases, and 2 bases lay between the germline ends. Germline lookup yields CDR1 MDHEN and CDR2 SYDVKM. CDR3 size: 11 residues. CDR3 sequence (DNA): TGTGCCAGCAGTTCGAATGAAAAACTGTTTTTT. Its translation is CASSSNEKLFF.

The genes are TRBV30 and TRBJ2-7; TRBD1 might be the D (6 bases). CDR1 is GTSNPN, CDR2 SVGIG, per germline (reference sequence). Between the trimmed V and J ends, which lost 2 bases and 4 bases, there was a span of 18 bases. This CDR3 spans 15 amino acids. The CDR3 loop reads CAWSLWDTYKYEQYF. In DNA, the CDR3 is TGTGCCTGGAGTTTGTGGGACACTTATAAGTACGAGCAGTACTTC.

On this clone itself: A read error may account for a junction end that differs from germline. The CDR3 sequence is CSSSDRTGRVEKLFF. The CDR3 DNA reads as TGTTCCAGCAGCGATAGGACAGGGCGAGTTGAAAAACTGTTTTTT. The chain employs TRBV7-9 and TRBJ1-4, with TRBD1 identical over 8 bases. This CDR3 is built from 15 residues. From germline, CDR1 is SEHNR and CDR2 FQNEAQ (reference sequence).